One and the same sample provided the 18 T cell receptor beta chains below, sequenced in a study of T cell responses to AZD1222 COVID-19 vaccine. Sequencing was performed with immunoSEQ multiplex PCR; in TCRdb, only in-frame clones are kept and a portion is missing. The sample records around 130,000 clones, 70% to 90% being singletons. The sequences come from peripheral blood, collected on day 0 of AZD1222 vaccination. These receptors came from an adult in good health.

V usage is TRBV6-5 and J usage is TRBJ1-3; D gene ambiguous. The CDR3 is 16 amino acids. The V end was cut by 0 bases, the J end by 1 base, with 10 bases between. Germline-derived CDR1 and CDR2 are MNHEY and SVGAGI. The DNA of the CDR3 is TGTGCCAGCAGTTACTCGTTATCTAAATCTGGAAACACCATATATTTT. Its protein is CASSYSLSKSGNTIYF.

The CDR3 loop reads CASSLGLGDTQYF. CDR3 DNA: TGTGCCAGCAGCTTAGGGCTCGGGGATACGCAGTATTTT. This rearrangement joins TRBV11-3 to TRBJ2-3; D is ambiguous. The CDR3 loop spans 13 amino acids. The germline gives CDR1 SGHNT, CDR2 YENEEA. V lost 1 base and J 6 bases, leaving 8 bases between the germline ends.

Only one count was recorded for this clone. For the CDR3, the DNA is TGTGCCAGCAGGAGAGAGCTACAGGGGAACACTGAAGCTTTCTTT. Amino acids: CASRRELQGNTEAFF. The chain joins TRBV7-2 to TRBJ1-1; D is perhaps TRBD1 (6 bases). Germline V gene data show CDR1 as SGHTA and CDR2 as FQGNSA. The CDR3 contains 15 residues. Trimming shortened V by 6 bases and J by 1 base, and 15 bases separated the two germline ends.

The V and J genes are TRBV24-1 and TRBJ2-1, with D possibly TRBD1 on 5 matching bases. V lost 3 bases and J lost 8, with 19 bases in between. This CDR3 is 16 amino acids long. In germline, CDR1 is KGHDR, CDR2 SFDVKD. CDR3 sequence: CATSDQITGSLHEQFF. The CDR3 nucleotides are TGTGCCACCAGTGATCAGATTACAGGTTCTCTCCATGAGCAGTTCTTC.

J is TRBJ1-3 and V is TRBV3-1 (or the pseudogene TRBV3-2); D uncertain. Germline CDR1 LGHDT, CDR2 YNNKEL (reference sequence). The CDR3 covers 14 residues. With 4 bases removed from V and 0 bases from J, the gap between germline ends came to 7 bases. The CDR3 spells CASSLGASGNTIYF. DNA of the CDR3: TGTGCCAGCAGCCTCGGAGCCTCTGGAAACACCATATATTTT.

The chain recombines TRBV4-3 with TRBJ1-2; 7 nucleotides align to TRBD1. CDR1 is LGHNA and CDR2 is YSLEER in the germline V gene. The CDR3 is 12 amino acids. The V segment lost 4 bases and the J segment 6 bases; nucleotides outside the gene matches: 2. The CDR3 DNA follows: TGCGCCAGCAGCCGAACAGGGGATGGCTACACCTTC. It codes for CASSRTGDGYTF.

This clone was seen a single time. The chain combines TRBV5-4 with TRBJ2-1; D may be TRBD2 (6 bases). V gave up 5 bases and J gave up 7 bases, with 7 bases separating them. Germline CDR1 is SGHNT and CDR2 is YYREEE (reference sequence). This CDR3 has 11 residues. CDR3 in amino acids: CASSGRNEQFF. The CDR3 DNA reads TGTGCCAGCAGTGGGAGGAATGAGCAGTTCTTC.

J is TRBJ1-2 and V is TRBV13; the D gene is possibly TRBD1 (6 bases). CDR1 PRHDT and CDR2 FYEKMQ come from the germline V gene (reference sequence). CDR3 size: 14 residues. V shed 5 bases and J shed 8 bases, with 18 bases lying between them. The CDR3 spells CASSRLGGSGGYTF. The CDR3 DNA sequence: TGTGCCAGCAGCCGCTTAGGGGGATCCGGGGGCTACACCTTC.

CDR3 in amino acids: CASSTGGQVSLFF. CDR3 nucleotide sequence: TGTGCCAGCAGCACGGGGGGCCAGGTTAGCCTGTTCTTC. The chain combines TRBV7-2 with TRBJ2-1, with a weak D call TRBD2 (7 bases). The V gene's germline CDR1 is SGHTA and CDR2 FQGNSA. The germline V and J ends were trimmed by 5 bases and 15 bases, with 20 bases remaining between them. The CDR3 spans 13 residues.

V gene TRBV20-1 combines with J gene TRBJ1-6; tentatively, D is TRBD1 (5 bases). Trimming cost V 3 bases and J 10 bases, with 19 bases left between them. The germline gives CDR1 DFQATT, CDR2 SNEGSKA (reference sequence). The CDR3 length is 15 residues. Written as DNA, the CDR3 is TGCAGTGCTAGTCAGGGCGGGGGATTTGGGTCACCCCTCCACTTT. Protein sequence: CSASQGGGFGSPLHF.

The chain combines TRBV7-2 with TRBJ2-5; a possible D gene is TRBD1 (5 bases). Germline V gene sequence: CDR1 SGHTA, CDR2 FQGNSA. The CDR3 extends over 15 amino acids. The V end lost 1 base, the J end lost 7 bases, and 16 bases lay between the germline ends. The CDR3 nucleotides are TGTGCCAGCAGCTTAGGGGGCCTGACGAAGACGACCCAGTACTTC. Translation: CASSLGGLTKTTQYF.

The chain couples TRBV5-6 to TRBJ1-1, with TRBD1 as a possible D gene (6 bases). Germline V lookup: CDR1 SGHDT, CDR2 YYEEEE. The CDR3 is 14 amino acids. Trimming removed 4 bases at V and 3 bases at J, with 13 bases between. CDR3: CASSIGQWDTEAFF. The CDR3 nucleotides read TGTGCCAGCAGCATCGGACAGTGGGACACTGAAGCTTTCTTT.

With regard to this clone: The same CDR3 arises from other DNA sequences in this sample as well. The chain joins TRBV30 to TRBJ2-7; D is unclear. With 0 bases removed from V and 2 bases from J, the gap between germline ends came to 2 bases. CDR3 length equals 11 residues. The germline gives CDR1 GTSNPN, CDR2 SVGIG (reference sequence). Here the CDR3 reads CAWSVAYEQYF. As DNA, the CDR3 is TGTGCCTGGAGTGTAGCCTACGAGCAGTACTTC.

V gene TRBV7-9 combines with J gene TRBJ2-4; 7 bases align to TRBD1. V gave up 5 bases and J gave up 7 bases; unmatched junction bases: 17. The CDR3 extends over 17 amino acids. Germline assignment: CDR1 SEHNR and CDR2 FQNEAQ (reference sequence). In DNA, the CDR3 is TGTGCCAGCAGCCGGTCCCGCCCGGGACAGCTCGCGAACATTCAGTACTTC. Its translation: CASSRSRPGQLANIQYF.

The chain uses TRBV19 and TRBJ1-5, with unresolved D. The CDR3 has 14 amino acids. V lost 7 bases to trimming and J lost 0 bases, with 10 bases between them. Per germline, CDR1 LNHDA and CDR2 SQIVND (reference sequence). The CDR3, as DNA: TGTGCCAGTACCGACGGTTATAGCAATCAGCCCCAGCATTTT. Amino acid sequence: CASTDGYSNQPQHF.

The chain links TRBV4-3 to TRBJ2-2; no firm D call. V was trimmed by 4 bases and J by 7 bases, leaving 10 bases between them. Germline V gene sequence: CDR1 LGHNA, CDR2 YSLEER. The CDR3 totals 13 residues. CDR3 protein: CASSPVDIGELFF. In DNA form, the CDR3 reads TGCGCCAGCAGCCCGGTAGATATCGGGGAGCTGTTTTTT.

The genes are TRBV3-1 (or the pseudogene TRBV3-2) and TRBJ1-2; 9 bases agree with TRBD1. The CDR3 contains 13 residues. Germline-derived CDR1 and CDR2 are LGHDT and YNNKEL (reference sequence). The V segment lost 3 bases and the J segment 6 bases; nucleotides outside the gene matches: 2. CDR3 nucleotide sequence: TGTGCCAGCAGCCACCGACAGGGGGATGGCTACACCTTC. It codes for CASSHRQGDGYTF.

This rearrangement joins TRBV7-9 to TRBJ1-2, with TRBD1 as a possible D gene (6 bases). This CDR3 has 12 amino acids. CDR1 and CDR2 (germline): SEHNR, FQNEAQ (reference sequence). V was shortened by 8 bases and J by 6 bases, with 13 bases between the two germline ends. CDR3 bases: TGTGCCAGCGAAAGGACAGTGAATGGCTACACCTTC. Translation gives CASERTVNGYTF.